The 26 T cell receptor beta chains below were found in one sample sequenced in a study of CD8+ T cells in alopecia areata. RNA was extracted and reverse transcribed into cDNA as the sequencing template. Sequencing was performed with immunoSEQ multiplex PCR; in TCRdb, only in-frame clones are kept and a portion is missing. Of hundreds of thousands of clones in the sample, 50% to 60% were seen once. The sample here was CD4+ T cells sorted from blood, taken at week 0. The receptors were sampled from a human donor with alopecia areata.

This clone showed up just a few times. This chain links TRBV6-1 with TRBJ2-7, with a possible D match to TRBD2 (6 bases). CDR3 size: 17 residues. From germline, CDR1 is MNHNS and CDR2 SASEGT. V lost 0 bases, J lost 6 bases, and 21 bases lay in between. The CDR3 bases are TGTGCCAGCAGTGAAGCGCTTGGGATAGCGGAGGGATCCGAGCAGTACTTC. It codes for CASSEALGIAEGSEQYF.

The chain uses TRBV30 and TRBJ2-7; 12 bases map to TRBD2. The V gene's germline CDR1 is GTSNPN and CDR2 SVGIG (reference sequence). Trimming removed 2 bases from V and 5 bases from J; junction bases left unmatched: 10. CDR3 length: 16 amino acids. The chain's CDR3 is CAWSPGTSGLGDEQYF. The CDR3 bases are TGTGCCTGGAGTCCCGGGACTAGCGGGCTTGGTGACGAGCAGTACTTC. The whole variable domain, filled in from reference TRBV30 and TRBJ2-7, reads SQTIHQWPATLVQPVGSPLSLECTVEGTSNPNLYWYRQAAGRGLQLLFYSVGIGQISSEVPQNLSASRPQDRQFILSSKKLLLSDSGFYLCAWSPGTSGLGDEQYFGPGTRLTVT.

J is TRBJ1-5 and V is TRBV7-6, with TRBD1 as a possible D gene (5 bases). CDR3 length: 13 amino acids. CDR1 is SGHVS and CDR2 is FNYEAQ in the germline V gene. V shed 8 bases and J shed 4 bases, with 12 bases lying between them. The CDR3 DNA follows: TGTGCCAGCCCCCGCAGGGAGAATCAGCCCCAGCATTTT. Encoded protein: CASPRRENQPQHF.

In this sample, this clone turned up a few times. The rearrangement joins TRBV28 to TRBJ1-2; possibly TRBD1 for D (6 bases). Germline V gives CDR1 MDHEN, CDR2 SYDVKM. CDR3 length equals 15 residues. Trimming cost V 6 bases and J 3 bases, with 17 bases left between them. CDR3 sequence reads: CASRRTVQVDYGYTF. DNA of the CDR3: TGTGCCAGCAGGCGGACAGTCCAAGTGGACTATGGCTACACCTTC.

This rearrangement joins TRBV5-1 to TRBJ2-1; 9 positions match TRBD2. The germline gives CDR1 SGHRS, CDR2 YFSETQ. CDR3 length: 15 residues. Trimming removed 3 bases from V and 8 bases from J; junction bases left unmatched: 9. The CDR3 coding sequence is TGCGCCAGCAGCTCCACCGGGACTAGCAGTGATGAGCAGTTCTTC. Translation gives CASSSTGTSSDEQFF. Variable domain in full (rest from reference TRBV5-1 and TRBJ2-1): KAGVTQTPRYLIKTRGQQVTLSCSPISGHRSVSWYQQTPGQGLQFLFEYFSETQRNKGNFPGRFSGRQFSNSRSEMNVSTLELGDSALYLCASSSTGTSSDEQFFGPGTRLTVL.

V is TRBV15 and J is TRBJ2-5; D might be TRBD2 (6 bases). Germline V gene lookup returns CDR1 LNHNV and CDR2 YYDKDF (reference sequence). The CDR3 is 17 residues long. Trimming stripped 3 bases from V and 4 bases from J, with 21 bases between. Here the CDR3 DNA reads TGTGCCACCAGCAGGGGGGGAGTGACTAGTTTATTAGAGACCCAGTACTTC. This codes for CATSRGGVTSLLETQYF.

The chain carries TRBV7-9 and TRBJ1-5; D gene ambiguous. Germline assignment: CDR1 SEHNR and CDR2 FQNEAQ (reference sequence). V was clipped by 2 bases and J by 2 bases, with 4 bases between them. The CDR3 is 13 amino acids. The chain's CDR3 is CASSLTGNQPQHF. In DNA, the CDR3 is TGTGCCAGCAGCTTAACAGGCAATCAGCCCCAGCATTTT.

The genes are TRBV27 and TRBJ1-4, with 7 bases that match TRBD1. Germline V gives CDR1 MNHEY, CDR2 SMNVEV (reference sequence). Trimming cost V 6 bases and J 8 bases; bases outside gene matches: 12. The CDR3 runs to 15 residues. DNA of the CDR3: TGTGCCAGCAGCCGTGACAGGGCTGGTTGGGAAAAACTGTTTTTT. Its translation is CASSRDRAGWEKLFF.

This clone came up once. The V and J genes are TRBV6-6 and TRBJ2-5, with 8 bases lining up with TRBD1. The J segment lost 4 bases and the V segment lost 6 bases, leaving 10 bases of the junction unmatched. This CDR3 is 15 amino acids long. Germline V gene lookup returns CDR1 MNHNY and CDR2 SVGAGI (reference sequence). CDR3 region: CASRGPSGGRETQYF. CDR3 nucleotide sequence: TGTGCCAGCAGGGGACCGTCAGGGGGCCGAGAGACCCAGTACTTC.

This clone occurred a few times. V and J are TRBV6-1 and TRBJ2-3, with a weak D call TRBD1 (5 bases). Looked up from germline, CDR1 is MNHNS and CDR2 is SASEGT. Trimming shortened V by 4 bases and J by 0 bases, and 11 bases separated the two germline ends. The CDR3 runs to 15 residues. The CDR3 loop reads CASSVNSGSTDTQYF. Written as DNA, the CDR3 is TGTGCCAGCAGTGTCAACTCAGGGAGCACAGATACGCAGTATTTT.

The V and J genes are TRBV5-1 and TRBJ1-2; 7 bases are a match to TRBD1. V lost 4 bases and J lost 8; bases outside the gene matches: 11. Per germline, CDR1 SGHRS and CDR2 YFSETQ. This CDR3 comprises 14 residues. The CDR3 coding sequence is TGCGCCAGCAGCGGCTACAGGGGAGGAGGAGGCTACACCTTC. This translates into CASSGYRGGGGYTF.

This clone showed up just a few times. The J gene is TRBJ2-1, the V gene TRBV14; tentative D call: TRBD1 (7 bases). CDR1 and CDR2 (germline): SGHDN, FVKESK. Trimming shortened V by 4 bases and J by 7 bases, and 11 bases separated the two germline ends. This CDR3 contains 13 residues. CDR3 DNA sequence: TGTGCCAGCAGCCGCGGGACAGTTAATGAGCAGTTCTTC. The encoded protein is CASSRGTVNEQFF.

The rearrangement uses TRBV12-5 and TRBJ2-5, with D tentatively TRBD1 (6 bases). The CDR3 extends over 14 amino acids. Germline V gene sequence: CDR1 LGHNT, CDR2 FRNRAP. V shed 5 bases and J shed 8 bases, with 18 bases lying between them. CDR3 protein: CASGPDGPRGTQYF. The CDR3 DNA follows: TGTGCTAGTGGTCCCGACGGTCCCAGGGGAACCCAGTACTTC.

This chain joins TRBV6-5 and TRBJ1-1, with TRBD1 matching 8 bases. Trimming took 5 bases from V and 1 from J; bases not matched to a gene: 0. This CDR3 has 13 amino acids. Germline CDR1 reads MNHEY; CDR2 reads SVGAGI. CDR3 sequence: CASSDRGNTEAFF. The DNA for the CDR3 is TGTGCCAGCAGTGACAGGGGGAACACTGAAGCTTTCTTT.

The chain is built from TRBV2 and TRBJ2-3; 13 nucleotides line up with TRBD2. Germline CDR1 SNHLY, CDR2 FYNNEI. The V gene end was trimmed by 1 base and the J gene end by 9 bases; junction bases not matched to a gene: 10. The CDR3 is made up of 17 amino acids. CDR3 sequence reads: CASSEGRLAGGQRTQYF. The CDR3 bases are TGTGCCAGCAGTGAAGGGAGACTAGCGGGGGGCCAAAGAACGCAGTATTTT.

This sequence joins TRBV19 and TRBJ1-6; D is undetermined. The length of the CDR3 is 14 residues. Germline V gene data show CDR1 as LNHDA and CDR2 as SQIVND (reference sequence). Between the trimmed V and J ends, which lost 5 bases and 9 bases, there was a span of 14 bases. CDR3 sequence (DNA): TGTGCCAGTAGTCCCGGTGCTGGTAGTTCACCCCTCCACTTT. This gives the protein CASSPGAGSSPLHF.

This clone has just a few counts. The CDR3 spells CATSRDGRAWDTEAFF. CDR3 coding DNA: TGTGCCACCAGCAGAGATGGAAGGGCATGGGACACTGAAGCTTTCTTT. The chain uses TRBV15 and TRBJ1-1, with D unclear. The V end was cut by 0 bases, the J end by 3 bases, with 14 bases between. This CDR3 has 16 amino acids. The germline V gene has CDR1 LNHNV and CDR2 YYDKDF (reference sequence).

This clone came up once. The CDR3 here is CAWSSPGGASTDTQYF. The CDR3 nucleotides are TGTGCCTGGAGTTCTCCCGGTGGAGCTAGCACAGATACGCAGTATTTT. The V call is TRBV30, the J call TRBJ2-3, with unresolved D. The CDR3 runs 16 residues. The germline V gene has CDR1 GTSNPN and CDR2 SVGIG (reference sequence). Trimming left V 2 bases short and J 0 bases short, with 15 bases between.

The J gene is TRBJ2-3, the V gene TRBV6-5, with D unclear. This CDR3 has 14 amino acids. V was cut by 4 bases and J by 0 bases, with 8 bases left in between. Looked up from germline, CDR1 is MNHEY and CDR2 is SVGAGI. CDR3 coding DNA: TGTGCCAGCAGTTGGCAGTTTAGCACAGATACGCAGTATTTT. Translation: CASSWQFSTDTQYF.

This clone was seen only once. The chain links TRBV10-3 to TRBJ1-2, with 9 bases matching TRBD1. After removal of 9 bases from V and 3 bases from J, the junction contained 5 bases not matched to a gene. The CDR3 covers 13 residues. Germline V gives CDR1 ENHRY, CDR2 SYGVKD. The CDR3 bases are TGTGCCATGACGACAGGGGGGGACTATGGCTACACCTTC. It yields the protein CAMTTGGDYGYTF.

This clone was seen more than once but under ten times. This rearrangement joins TRBV5-1 to TRBJ2-2; D unresolved. The CDR3 is made up of 14 amino acids. V was trimmed by 3 bases and J by 4 bases, leaving 10 bases between them. CDR1 and CDR2 from the germline V gene are SGHRS and YFSETQ. The CDR3 protein is CASSSGLGTGELFF. The DNA of the CDR3 is TGCGCCAGCAGCTCCGGTCTAGGCACCGGGGAGCTGTTTTTT. Together with reference TRBV5-1 and TRBJ2-2, the CDR3 gives the full variable domain: KAGVTQTPRYLIKTRGQQVTLSCSPISGHRSVSWYQQTPGQGLQFLFEYFSETQRNKGNFPGRFSGRQFSNSRSEMNVSTLELGDSALYLCASSSGLGTGELFFGEGSRLTVL.

This clone was counted only a few times. The J gene is TRBJ2-3, the V gene TRBV27, with 10 bases lining up with TRBD2. CDR1 and CDR2 from the germline V gene are MNHEY and SMNVEV (reference sequence). This CDR3 contains 15 residues. J lost 3 bases, V lost 5 bases, and 5 bases had no gene match. CDR3 region: CASSSGGGRTDTQYF. CDR3 DNA sequence: TGTGCCAGCAGTAGCGGGGGGGGCCGAACAGATACGCAGTATTTT.

This clone was counted only a few times. The V call is TRBV29-1, the J call TRBJ2-1; 7 bases agree with TRBD1. The CDR3 extends over 15 amino acids. Trimming at V came to 5 bases and at J to 8 bases, leaving 15 bases not matched to a gene. Germline CDR1 reads SQVTM; CDR2 reads ANQGSEA. CDR3 loop: CSVNRGQGYSDEQFF. DNA of the CDR3: TGCAGCGTTAATAGGGGGCAGGGGTATAGCGATGAGCAGTTCTTC.

CDR3 nucleotide sequence: TGTGCCAGCAGCTCCGAGGGGTATACTGAGCAGTTCTTC. Its translation: CASSSEGYTEQFF. This chain links TRBV11-2 with TRBJ2-1; D is tentatively TRBD1 or TRBD2 (5 bases each). Germline assignment: CDR1 SGHAT and CDR2 FQNNGV. V was cut by 4 bases and J by 9 bases, with 13 bases left in between. This CDR3 has 13 amino acids.

The V gene is TRBV29-1, the J gene TRBJ1-1, with D possibly TRBD1 on 5 matching bases. The V end was cut by 6 bases, the J end by 4 bases, with 9 bases between. The germline V gene has CDR1 SQVTM and CDR2 ANQGSEA. The CDR3 runs to 11 residues. The DNA of the CDR3 is TGCAGCGTCAGGGAGAGCACTGAAGCTTTCTTT. It encodes CSVRESTEAFF.

This chain connects TRBV2 to TRBJ2-3; 11 bases fit TRBD2. Germline V gene sequence: CDR1 SNHLY, CDR2 FYNNEI. The CDR3 contains 16 residues. V lost 4 bases, J lost 0 bases, and 3 bases stayed unmatched. The CDR3 nucleotides read TGTGCCAGCAGTGGGGGACTAGCGGCCAGCACAGATACGCAGTATTTT. It codes for CASSGGLAASTDTQYF.